What follows are 10 T cell receptor beta chains derived from one specimen sequenced in a study of glioma-infiltrating T cells after dendritic cell vaccination. The protocol was immunoSEQ multiplex PCR, while the TCRdb copy is restricted to in-frame clones and leaves out a portion. The data hold 55,000 to 75,000 clones, with roughly four fifths observed a single time. The time point: after dendritic cell vaccination, including at tumor progression/relapse. This specimen consisted of blood, obtained after dendritic cell vaccination. The receptors were sampled from a human donor with glioblastoma.

The DNA for the CDR3 is TGTGCCAGCAGTTACTCGAGGCAGCTCACCTACGAGCAGTACTTC. Translating it yields CASSYSRQLTYEQYF. This rearrangement joins TRBV6-5 to TRBJ2-7, with D unresolved. The V and J ends lost 0 bases and 2 bases respectively, with 11 bases between them. Germline CDR1 MNHEY, CDR2 SVGAGI. There are 15 residues in the CDR3.

This clone has more than one count but fewer than ten. The chain combines TRBV6-1 with TRBJ1-1; 7 bases line up with TRBD1. The CDR3 contains 13 residues. V dropped 6 bases and J dropped 4; count of bases not matched to a gene: 5. Germline V gene data show CDR1 as MNHNS and CDR2 as SASEGT. The CDR3 DNA sequence: TGTGCCAGCAGCAGGGGGATCGGCACTGAAGCTTTCTTT. Its protein product is CASSRGIGTEAFF.

This clone has just a few counts. This chain connects TRBV4-1 to TRBJ2-7, with D possibly TRBD2 on 5 matching bases. Trimming left V 4 bases short and J 4 bases short, with 17 bases between. The germline V gene has CDR1 MGHRA and CDR2 YSYEKL. This CDR3 contains 15 residues. The CDR3 here is CASSPVIGERYEQYF. CDR3 sequence (DNA): TGCGCCAGCAGCCCAGTGATCGGGGAAAGATACGAGCAGTACTTC.

The J gene is TRBJ1-5, the V gene TRBV6-5; no firm D call. Trimming removed 0 bases from V and 7 bases from J, with 10 bases in between. The CDR3 sequence is 14 residues long. The germline gives CDR1 MNHEY, CDR2 SVGAGI. CDR3 nucleotides: TGTGCCAGCAGTTACTCGTGGGAGCCCCAGCCCCAGCATTTT. Protein: CASSYSWEPQPQHF.

The sample holds one count of this clone. The CDR3 sequence: CASSQAPGPTNYGYTF. The CDR3 DNA reads TGTGCCAGCAGCCAAGCCCCAGGGCCAACCAACTATGGCTACACCTTC. The V gene is TRBV4-2, the J gene TRBJ1-2, with D perhaps TRBD1 (5 bases). CDR3 length equals 16 residues. V lost 1 base to trimming and J lost 2 bases, with 14 bases between them. The V gene's germline CDR1 is LGHNA and CDR2 YNFKEQ.

J is TRBJ2-1 and V is TRBV4-1; 8 positions agree with TRBD1. The CDR3 spans 15 residues. Germline CDR1 reads MGHRA; CDR2 reads YSYEKL. Germline trimming cut 4 bases from V and 4 bases from J; bases unmatched to any gene: 6. CDR3 in amino acids: CASSPDRGRYNEQFF. CDR3 DNA: TGCGCCAGCAGCCCTGACAGGGGAAGATACAATGAGCAGTTCTTC.

This chain connects TRBV19 to TRBJ2-3; 7 bases align to TRBD1. V lost 5 bases, J lost 3 bases, and 11 bases stayed unmatched. The CDR3 is 16 residues long. Germline CDR1 and CDR2: LNHDA and SQIVND (reference sequence). CDR3 nucleotides: TGTGCCAGTAGTCTGACAGGGCGCATTGGGACAGATACGCAGTATTTT. Translation: CASSLTGRIGTDTQYF.

The chain uses TRBV4-2 and TRBJ2-1; 8 bases fit TRBD1. V was pared by 3 bases and J by 5 bases, with 6 bases of the junction left unmatched. This CDR3 comprises 15 residues. The germline gives CDR1 LGHNA, CDR2 YNFKEQ. In DNA, the CDR3 is TGTGCCAGCAGCCACAACCGGGACAGGAACAATGAGCAGTTCTTC. It codes for CASSHNRDRNNEQFF.

In DNA, the CDR3 is TGCGCCAGCAGCCTAGGAAGGGAGAATCAGCCCCAGCATTTT. Translating gives CASSLGRENQPQHF. The chain carries TRBV4-1 and TRBJ1-5, with D unclear. There are 14 residues in the CDR3. Looked up from germline, CDR1 is MGHRA and CDR2 is YSYEKL. V was trimmed by 4 bases and J by 4 bases, leaving 11 bases between them.

The chain uses TRBV7-2 and TRBJ2-3; D remains unclear. Between the trimmed V and J ends, which lost 4 bases and 0 bases, there was a span of 11 bases. Germline V gives CDR1 SGHTA, CDR2 FQGNSA. The CDR3 has 15 amino acids. The CDR3 region is CASSWAALSTDTQYF. The CDR3 coding sequence is TGTGCCAGCAGCTGGGCAGCCCTCAGCACAGATACGCAGTATTTT.